The 22 T cell receptor beta chains presented below share a single source sample, sequenced in a study of Tregs in tolerant kidney transplant recipients. These receptors lack a known antigen. Clones were read by immunoSEQ multiplex PCR, and TCRdb kept only the in-frame ones, dropping some. Of about 8,600 clones listed, roughly half were seen once; the top ten hold about 5.2%. Input material: CD4+ T cells from blood cultured with allogeneic cells. The receptors shown here come from a human donor in good health.

CDR3 nucleotides: TGTGCCAGCAGTTACGAGTCCAACACTGAAGCTTTCTTT. As protein: CASSYESNTEAFF. V usage is TRBV6-5 and J usage is TRBJ1-1; D unclear. Germline V gene lookup returns CDR1 MNHEY and CDR2 SVGAGI. This CDR3 is 13 amino acids long. Trimming pared 2 bases from V and 2 bases from J, leaving 6 bases between.

V is TRBV7-6 and J is TRBJ2-7; D gene uncertain. The CDR3 totals 15 residues. The V gene's germline CDR1 is SGHVS and CDR2 FNYEAQ. The V gene lost 5 bases and the J gene lost 0 bases, with 14 bases spanning the gap. The CDR3 reads CASSTTDFPSYEQYF. CDR3 DNA sequence: TGTGCCAGCAGCACTACTGACTTTCCCTCCTACGAGCAGTACTTC.

This chain joins TRBV10-3 and TRBJ2-1, with 10 bases that match TRBD2. Germline V gene lookup returns CDR1 ENHRY and CDR2 SYGVKD. The CDR3 runs to 14 residues. Germline trimming cut 10 bases from V and 7 bases from J; bases unmatched to any gene: 10. CDR3: CASLPSGRINEQFF. DNA for the CDR3: TGTGCCAGCTTACCTAGCGGGAGAATTAATGAGCAGTTCTTC.

This clone was found a few times. The chain carries TRBV21-1 and TRBJ1-2; the table's D gene call, TRBD1, was not cross checked with the DNA. TRBV21-1 is given as a pseudogene. There are 16 residues in the CDR3. The CDR3 region is CASSKVHTVANYGYTF. CDR3 nucleotides: TGTGCCAGCAGCAAAGTTCATACAGTTGCTAACTATGGCTACACCTTC.

This clone has more than one count but fewer than ten. This sequence joins TRBV5-1 and TRBJ1-1, with TRBD1 matching over 9 bases. CDR1 is SGHRS, CDR2 YFSETQ, per germline. J was trimmed by 2 bases and V by 7 bases; bases with no gene match: 9. The CDR3 has 15 amino acids. The DNA of the CDR3 is TGCGCCAGCTTACGGGGACAGGGTTTAAACACTGAAGCTTTCTTT. Protein product: CASLRGQGLNTEAFF.

Sample share makes this clone medium-sized. The rearrangement uses TRBV5-4 and TRBJ2-1; possible D gene TRBD2, 5 bases. Germline assignment: CDR1 SGHNT and CDR2 YYREEE (reference sequence). CDR3 length: 17 amino acids. V was clipped by 1 base and J by 10 bases, with 24 bases between them. CDR3 nucleotide sequence: TGTGCCAGCAGCTTGAGGGCGGTTCGGCCAGGACTTACCGAGCAGTTCTTC. This translates into CASSLRAVRPGLTEQFF. Full variable domain (remainder filled in from reference TRBV5-4 and TRBJ2-1): ETGVTQSPTHLIKTRGQQVTLRCSSQSGHNTVSWYQQALGQGPQFIFQYYREEENGRGNFPPRFSGLQFPNYSSELNVNALELDDSALYLCASSLRAVRPGLTEQFFGPGTRLTVL.

The table lists this clone with a few counts. J is TRBJ2-7 and V is TRBV7-2; no definite D call. Germline-derived CDR1 and CDR2 are SGHTA and FQGNSA. Trimming removed 2 bases at V and 5 bases at J, with 13 bases between. The CDR3 consists of 14 residues. DNA for the CDR3: TGTGCCAGCAGCTTAAGGGCCATGAAGGACGAGCAGTACTTC. Amino acid sequence: CASSLRAMKDEQYF.

By frequency in the sample, this clone is medium-sized (0.01 to 0.1%). This chain joins TRBV4-3 and TRBJ1-3; D uncertain. The ends were cut back, 1 base at V and 0 bases at J, with 1 base in the middle. Germline V gene data show CDR1 as LGHNA and CDR2 as YSLEER. The CDR3 runs 13 residues. The CDR3 protein is CASSQVSGNTIYF. DNA of the CDR3: TGCGCCAGCAGCCAAGTCTCTGGAAACACCATATATTTT.

V is TRBV7-2 and J is TRBJ1-2; D remains ambiguous. Germline lookup yields CDR1 SGHTA and CDR2 FQGNSA. The CDR3 loop spans 16 amino acids. Trimming took 1 base from V and 2 from J, leaving 14 bases between them. This CDR3 reads CASSLEASVRNYGYTF. The CDR3 DNA is TGTGCCAGCAGCTTAGAGGCCTCGGTCAGGAACTATGGCTACACCTTC. Together with reference TRBV7-2 and TRBJ1-2, the CDR3 gives the full variable domain: GAGVSQSPSNKVTEKGKDVELRCDPISGHTALYWYRQSLGQGLEFLIYFQGNSAPDKSGLPSDRFSAERTGGSVSTLTIQRTQQEDSAVYLCASSLEASVRNYGYTFGSGTRLTVV.

This clone has only a few counts. This chain joins TRBV2 and TRBJ2-5, with D possibly being TRBD2 (6 bases). The CDR3 has 14 residues. Trimming shortened V by 4 bases and J by 5 bases, and 14 bases separated the two germline ends. Germline loops: CDR1 SNHLY, CDR2 FYNNEI. The CDR3 is CASSGTIGGETQYF. The CDR3 DNA reads TGTGCCAGCAGTGGGACTATAGGAGGGGAGACCCAGTACTTC.

This sequence joins TRBV7-1 and TRBJ2-7; 7 nucleotides match TRBD1. TRBV7-1 is an ORF, and what it does is uncertain. V was pared by 5 bases and J by 4 bases, with 11 bases of the junction left unmatched. The CDR3 runs 15 residues. The CDR3 nucleotides are TGTGCCAGCAGCCAAGCCCCGGGACAGACTTACGAGCAGTACTTC. This translates into CASSQAPGQTYEQYF.

This rearrangement joins TRBV6-6 to TRBJ2-7, with no clear D. Germline V gene sequence: CDR1 MNHNY, CDR2 SVGAGI (reference sequence). The CDR3 consists of 14 residues. V lost 0 bases to trimming and J lost 5 bases, with 11 bases between them. The CDR3 DNA sequence: TGTGCCAGCAGTTACTCATCTAAATCCAACGAGCAGTACTTC. Translated: CASSYSSKSNEQYF.

This clone is termed medium-sized. The chain uses TRBV12-5 and TRBJ1-5, with 9 bases that match TRBD1. V lost 5 bases, J lost 5 bases, and 10 bases stayed unmatched. This CDR3 contains 16 residues. Germline V gene lookup returns CDR1 LGHNT and CDR2 FRNRAP. The CDR3: CASGPGTGYYDQPQHF. The CDR3 DNA is TGTGCTAGTGGTCCCGGGACAGGGTATTACGATCAGCCCCAGCATTTT.

This clone was found a few times. V usage is TRBV5-6 and J usage is TRBJ2-3; D gene ambiguous. V was cut by 0 bases and J by 0 bases, with 8 bases left in between. Per the germline V gene, CDR1 is SGHDT and CDR2 is YYEEEE. The CDR3 has 15 amino acids. The CDR3: CASSLGLGSTDTQYF. The CDR3 nucleotides are TGTGCCAGCAGCTTGGGGCTGGGGAGCACAGATACGCAGTATTTT.

This rearrangement joins TRBV11-3 to TRBJ1-2, with D unclear. The germline V gene has CDR1 SGHNT and CDR2 YENEEA. The CDR3 length is 14 residues. Trimming shortened V by 6 bases and J by 4 bases, and 15 bases separated the two germline ends. CDR3 loop: CASRPNTGFYGYTF. CDR3 coding DNA: TGTGCCAGCAGACCGAATACGGGCTTCTATGGCTACACCTTC.

This clone was counted a few times. This rearrangement joins TRBV4-3 to TRBJ1-1; perhaps TRBD1 as D (6 bases). V was clipped by 4 bases and J by 6 bases, with 18 bases between them. The CDR3 has 15 amino acids. Germline V gene data show CDR1 as LGHNA and CDR2 as YSLEER. This chain's CDR3 is CASSPSDSFSSEAFF. CDR3 coding DNA: TGCGCCAGCAGCCCCTCGGACAGTTTTTCCTCTGAAGCTTTCTTT.

CDR3 sequence: CASSLVFGAGYTF. The CDR3 nucleotides read TGTGCCAGCAGCTTAGTATTCGGTGCTGGCTACACCTTC. The chain joins TRBV7-3 to TRBJ1-2, with D uncertain. Germline CDR1 SGHTA, CDR2 FQGTGA. CDR3 length: 13 residues. Trimming shortened V by 2 bases and J by 7 bases, and 11 bases separated the two germline ends. Full variable domain (outside the CDR3, taken from reference TRBV7-3 and TRBJ1-2): GAGVSQTPSNKVTEKGKYVELRCDPISGHTALYWYRQSLGQGPEFLIYFQGTGAADDSGLPNDRFFAVRPEGSVSTLKIQRTERGDSAVYLCASSLVFGAGYTFGSGTRLTVV.

DNA of the CDR3: TGTGCCAGCAGTGCAGGACGGGTTTACGAGCAGTACTTC. Encoded protein: CASSAGRVYEQYF. The genes are TRBV2 and TRBJ2-7, with unresolved D. Deletions cut 4 bases from V and 4 bases from J, with 11 bases between. Germline assignment: CDR1 SNHLY and CDR2 FYNNEI. The length of the CDR3 is 13 residues.

The chain carries TRBV4-2 and TRBJ2-4; 11 positions agree with TRBD2. Germline V gene data show CDR1 as LGHNA and CDR2 as YNFKEQ. CDR3 length equals 17 residues. V gave up 0 bases and J gave up 8 bases; unmatched junction bases: 9. CDR3 in DNA: TGTGCCAGCAGCCAAGATTCGGCTAGCGGGGGGTTGGACATTCAGTACTTC. It codes for CASSQDSASGGLDIQYF.

This clone showed up just a few times. Within the sample, other DNA sequences also encode this same CDR3. The chain joins TRBV29-1 to TRBJ2-1; 7 positions agree with TRBD1. V was clipped by 4 bases and J by 4 bases; unmatched bases: 4. Germline V lookup: CDR1 SQVTM, CDR2 ANQGSEA. There are 13 residues in the CDR3. CDR3 sequence (DNA): TGCAGCGTTGGCCGGGACAGATACAATGAGCAGTTCTTC. Translating it yields CSVGRDRYNEQFF.

The chain is built from TRBV5-8 and TRBJ1-2; D perhaps matches TRBD1 (5 bases). V was cut by 4 bases and J by 8 bases, with 12 bases left in between. Germline CDR1 SGHTS, CDR2 YDEGEE. The CDR3 extends over 12 amino acids. In DNA form, the CDR3 reads TGTGCCAGCAGCAAACCAGGGTCGGGCTACACCTTC. Amino acid sequence: CASSKPGSGYTF.

This clone has at least ten counts. This rearrangement joins TRBV18 to TRBJ2-5, with TRBD1 matching over 8 bases. CDR3 length: 14 amino acids. Trimming took 3 bases from V and 2 from J; bases not matched to a gene: 2. Germline V gene sequence: CDR1 KGHSH, CDR2 LQKENI. Here the CDR3 DNA reads TGTGCCAGCTCACCCCGACAGGGGCAAGAGACCCAGTACTTC. Its translation is CASSPRQGQETQYF.